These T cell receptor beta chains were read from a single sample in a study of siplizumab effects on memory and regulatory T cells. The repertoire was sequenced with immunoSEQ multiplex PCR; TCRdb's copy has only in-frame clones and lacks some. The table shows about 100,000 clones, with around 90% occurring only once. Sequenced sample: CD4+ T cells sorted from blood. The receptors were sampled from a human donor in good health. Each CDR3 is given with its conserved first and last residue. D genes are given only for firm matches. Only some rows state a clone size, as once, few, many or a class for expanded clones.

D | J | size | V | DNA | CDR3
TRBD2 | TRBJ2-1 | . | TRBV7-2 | TGTGCCAGCAGCAAGAAGACTAGCGGGGGGCCTGATGAGCAGTTCTTC | CASSKKTSGGPDEQFF
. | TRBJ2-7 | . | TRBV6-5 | TGTGCCAGCACCCCCTCTGGAGGGTACGAGCAGTACTTC | CASTPSGGYEQYF
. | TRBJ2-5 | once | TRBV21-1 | TGTGCCAGCAGCAAAGCCATAAGGGGAGAGACCCAGTACTTC | CASSKAIRGETQYF
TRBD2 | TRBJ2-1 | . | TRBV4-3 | TGCGCCAGCAGCCGCTGGGCAGCGGGGAGCTCCTACAATGAGCAGTTCTTC | CASSRWAAGSSYNEQFF
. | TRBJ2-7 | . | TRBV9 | TGTGCCAGCAGCGCCGGAGGGACCCCCCGACCCTACGAGCAGTACTTC | CASSAGGTPRPYEQYF
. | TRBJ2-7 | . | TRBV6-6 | TGTGCCAGCAGTTACTCAGCGGGCTCCTACGAGCAGTACTTC | CASSYSAGSYEQYF
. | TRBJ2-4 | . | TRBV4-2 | TGTGCCAGCAGCGCAACCGGGACGCCGAAAATTCAGTACTTC | CASSATGTPKIQYF
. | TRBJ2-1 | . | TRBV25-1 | TGTGCCACCCAGGGGGCGGGGGGGCGCAATGAGCAGTTCTTC | CATQGAGGRNEQFF
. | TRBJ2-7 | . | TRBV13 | TGTGCCAGCAGCAAACGAGGGGCCAAGGCCTACGAGCAGTACTTC | CASSKRGAKAYEQYF
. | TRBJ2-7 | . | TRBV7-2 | TGTGCCAGCAGCTTCAGGACATTTCCCTACGAGCAGTACTTC | CASSFRTFPYEQYF
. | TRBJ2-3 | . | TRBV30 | TGTGCCTGGGACGGACGGGGCTCCCCAGATACGCAGTATTTT | CAWDGRGSPDTQYF
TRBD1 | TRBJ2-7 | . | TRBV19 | TGTGCCAGTAGACCACAGGGGGCGATATACGAGCAGTACTTC | CASRPQGAIYEQYF
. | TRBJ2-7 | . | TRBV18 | TGTGCCAGCTCACCCCAACGGGTAGGCTACTCCTACGAGCAGTACTTC | CASSPQRVGYSYEQYF
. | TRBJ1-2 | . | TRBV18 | TGTGCCAGCTCAACGAAGGAGGGCCGGGGCTACACCTTC | CASSTKEGRGYTF
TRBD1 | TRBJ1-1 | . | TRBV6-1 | TGTGCCAGCAGTGAGGACAGGGCTTTTCGTTACACTGAAGCTTTCTTT | CASSEDRAFRYTEAFF
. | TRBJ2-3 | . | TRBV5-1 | TGCGCCAGCAGCTTGCGTGACTATGACGATACGCAGTATTTT | CASSLRDYDDTQYF
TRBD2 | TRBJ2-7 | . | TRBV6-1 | TGTGCCAGCAGTGTCGGGACTAGCGGGGGAACCTACGAGCAGTACTTC | CASSVGTSGGTYEQYF
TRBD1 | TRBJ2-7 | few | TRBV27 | TGTGCCAGCGGTACAGGGGTCTACGAGCAGTACTTC | CASGTGVYEQYF
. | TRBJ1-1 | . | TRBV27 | TGTGCCAGCACCCAGTTTGGGGGGCAGAACACTGAAGCTTTCTTT | CASTQFGGQNTEAFF
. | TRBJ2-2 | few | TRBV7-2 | TGTGCCAGCAGCTTAGACGGGGGTATTGTGGAGCTGTTTTTT | CASSLDGGIVELFF
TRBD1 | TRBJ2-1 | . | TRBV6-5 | TGTGCCAGCAATGACAGGGGGCGCGTTAATGAGCAGTTCTTC | CASNDRGRVNEQFF
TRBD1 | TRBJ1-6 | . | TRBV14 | TGTGCCAGCAGTAACAGGGGAAGTTCACCCCTCCACTTT | CASSNRGSSPLHF
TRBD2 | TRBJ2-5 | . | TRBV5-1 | TGCGCCAGCAGCTTTAGCGGGGGTCTGGGGGAGACCCAGTACTTC | CASSFSGGLGETQYF
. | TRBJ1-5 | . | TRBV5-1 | TGCGCCAGCAGCTTGGGCACCGTGGGCCAGCCCCAGCATTTT | CASSLGTVGQPQHF
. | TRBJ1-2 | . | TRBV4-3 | TGCGCCAGCAGCCAAGAACGGGGGGATGGCTACACCTTC | CASSQERGDGYTF
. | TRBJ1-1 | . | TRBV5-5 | TGTGCCAGCAGCTTAGGGTGGCTAACCGGGAACACTGAAGCTTTCTTT | CASSLGWLTGNTEAFF
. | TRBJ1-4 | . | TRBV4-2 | TGTGCCAGCAGCCGATCCGGGGTGAATGAAAAACTGTTTTTT | CASSRSGVNEKLFF
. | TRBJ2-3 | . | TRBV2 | TGTGCCAGCAGTCCCCATAATCTAAACAGGGCTGGTACGCAGTATTTT | CASSPHNLNRAGTQYF